These T cell receptor beta chains were read from a single sample in a study of early T cells in non-severe SARS-CoV-2 infection. TCRdb re-analysed the 5' RACE reads in MiXCR, keeping a single row per CDR3 protein. The sample yields 35,000 to 45,000 distinct CDR3 sequences, 5.8% seen once. Input material: whole blood. These receptors were taken from an adult who was a healthcare worker with PCR-confirmed SARS-CoV-2 infection or an uninfected control (not recorded which). The CDR3 runs from the conserved cysteine through the conserved F or W. Each record gives: D gene, clone size, V gene, J gene, CDR3 DNA, CDR3 protein. D genes are given only for firm matches. Part of the rows lack a size; the others show once, few, many or a class for expanded clones.

-,few,TRBV18,TRBJ1-1,TGTGCCAGCTCCGGGACGACGACTGAAGCTTTCTTT,CASSGTTTEAFF
-,-,TRBV18,TRBJ1-3,TGTGCCAGCTCACCACTACAGGACTCTGGAAACACCATATATTTT,CASSPLQDSGNTIYF
TRBD1,many,TRBV20-1,TRBJ2-6,TGCAGTGCTCGACAGGGGGGAGGGGCCAACGTCCTGACTTTC,CSARQGGGANVLTF
-,many,TRBV6-6,TRBJ2-3,TGTGCCAGCACCCAGTCGGGCCCTGAGAGCACAGATACGCAGTATTTT,CASTQSGPESTDTQYF
TRBD1,many,TRBV18,TRBJ1-1,TGTGCCAGCTCCCCGAACAGGGGGGGAGAAGCTTTCTTT,CASSPNRGGEAFF
-,many,TRBV7-2,TRBJ1-3,TGTGCCAGCAGCTTTGGACAGTCCTCTGGAAACACCATATATTTT,CASSFGQSSGNTIYF
TRBD1,many,TRBV24-1,TRBJ2-2,TGTGCCACCTCCGGGACAGGGGACGCCGGGGAGCTGTTTTTT,CATSGTGDAGELFF
-,-,TRBV7-9,TRBJ2-7,TGTGCCAGCAACCAGCCCCCTAGCGAGCAGTACTTC,CASNQPPSEQYF
TRBD1,few,TRBV28,TRBJ1-4,TGTGCCAGCAGTGGACAGGGGCGTAATGAAAAACTGTTTTTT,CASSGQGRNEKLFF
-,many,TRBV6-4,TRBJ1-1,TGTGCCAGCAGTGAAACCATGCGCCCTATAGAACCGAACACTGAAGCTTTCTTT,CASSETMRPIEPNTEAFF
-,many,TRBV19,TRBJ1-2,TGTGCCAGTAGTATAGTAGGGCAGCTGAACTATGGCTACACCTTC,CASSIVGQLNYGYTF
TRBD1,many,TRBV30,TRBJ2-7,TGTGCCTGGAGCAGGGACAGGTACGAGCAGTACTTC,CAWSRDRYEQYF
-,many,TRBV29-1,TRBJ2-1,TGCAGCGTTGAAGGGACAGCCTACAATGAGCAGTTCTTC,CSVEGTAYNEQFF
-,many,TRBV18,TRBJ1-2,TGTGCCAGCTCGCCTGACAGCAACTATGGCTACACCTTC,CASSPDSNYGYTF
-,many,TRBV18,TRBJ2-5,TGTGCCAGCTCACCACCCGCAGGGGTCGGGGAGACCCAGTACTTC,CASSPPAGVGETQYF
-,-,TRBV15,TRBJ2-1,TGTGCCACCAGCAGAGTAGGGGGTGAGCAGTTCTTC,CATSRVGGEQFF
-,many,TRBV14,TRBJ2-1,TGTGCCAGCAGCCCGCCCTTACGGAATGAGCAGTTCTTC,CASSPPLRNEQFF
-,many,TRBV6-6,TRBJ1-2,TGTGCCAGCAGTTACGAAAAGGGGATGGCTGGCTACACCTTC,CASSYEKGMAGYTF
-,many,TRBV6-2/TRBV6-3,TRBJ2-3,TGTGCCAGCATTGGGGGCGTAACAGGAGATACGCAGTATTTT,CASIGGVTGDTQYF
TRBD1,few,TRBV12-3/TRBV12-4,TRBJ2-7,TGTGCCAGCAAGCCTCAGGGGGCGCCGCCCTACGAGCAGTACTTC,CASKPQGAPPYEQYF
TRBD1,few,TRBV12-3/TRBV12-4,TRBJ2-4,TGTGCCAGCAGTTTCTCCAGGGGGCACGGAAACATTCAGTACTTC,CASSFSRGHGNIQYF
TRBD1,many,TRBV27,TRBJ2-7,TGTGCCAGCAGTTTTAGGGGGCCCTACGAGCAGTACTTC,CASSFRGPYEQYF
-,many,TRBV7-2,TRBJ2-3,TGCGCCAGCAGCCTCTGGAGGGGGTCCACAGATACGCAGTATTTT,CASSLWRGSTDTQYF
TRBD2,few,TRBV9,TRBJ2-5,TGTGCCAGCAGCGTGGGGAGCGGGAGGGGAGAGACCCAGTACTTC,CASSVGSGRGETQYF
-,few,TRBV27,TRBJ1-1,TGTGCCAGCAGTTTAAAAGATACCCAACTGAACACTGAAGCTTTCTTT,CASSLKDTQLNTEAFF
-,-,TRBV30,TRBJ1-2,TGTGCCTTCCGGGGGAACAACTATGGCTACACCTTC,CAFRGNNYGYTF
TRBD1,many,TRBV7-7,TRBJ2-3,TGTGCTAGCAGCTTGGGACAGGGCACAGATACGCAGTATTTT,CASSLGQGTDTQYF
-,many,TRBV5-1,TRBJ2-3,TGCGCCAGCAGCCCTAGCAAGTGGGGAGGCACAGATACGCAGTATTTT,CASSPSKWGGTDTQYF
TRBD2,-,TRBV5-1,TRBJ2-1,TGCGCCAGCAGCTTGGGACTAGCGGGGGTTACCTCCTACAATGAGCAGTTCTTC,CASSLGLAGVTSYNEQFF
-,many,TRBV12-3/TRBV12-4,TRBJ1-3,TGTGCCAGCAGTTTAAGAAACAATCCTGGAAACACCATATATTTT,CASSLRNNPGNTIYF
-,many,TRBV30,TRBJ2-5,TGTGCCTGGGGGACACGAGAAGAGACCCAGTACTTC,CAWGTREETQYF
-,many,TRBV7-2,TRBJ2-7,TGTGCCAGCAGTTACTGGGTAGGGGTGAGGGAGCAGTACTTC,CASSYWVGVREQYF
-,many,TRBV7-9,TRBJ2-7,TGTGCCAGCAGCCTCGCGGCAGCCCCATTAGAGCAGTACTTC,CASSLAAAPLEQYF
-,many,TRBV7-2,TRBJ2-3,TGTGCCAGCACCCGGACTATCACAGATACGCAGTATTTT,CASTRTITDTQYF
-,few,TRBV12-3/TRBV12-4,TRBJ2-1,TGTGCCAGCAGTTTAGTACTTAGCTCCTACAATGAGCAGTTCTTC,CASSLVLSSYNEQFF
-,-,TRBV7-9,TRBJ1-4,TGTGCCAGCAGCCAAGGTACACCTGCAACTAATGAAAAACTGTTTTTT,CASSQGTPATNEKLFF
-,many,TRBV12-3/TRBV12-4,TRBJ1-4,TGTGCCAGCAGTACGGATCCGGGACGGCTGAATGAAAAACTGTTTTTT,CASSTDPGRLNEKLFF
-,-,TRBV6-2/TRBV6-3,TRBJ1-1,TGTGCCAGCAGTTACTCGACCAGGGGCACTGAAGCTTTCTTT,CASSYSTRGTEAFF
TRBD1,many,TRBV27,TRBJ1-2,TGTGCCAGCAGTTTCCGGGACAGAGATGGCTACACCTTC,CASSFRDRDGYTF
-,few,TRBV12-2,TRBJ2-1,TGTGCAAGTCGCTCCGTCTGGGCTAGCGGGGGCCCGGCCGAATCCTACAATGAGCAGTTCTTC,CASRSVWASGGPAESYNEQFF
TRBD1,many,TRBV6-2/TRBV6-3,TRBJ2-5,TGTGCCAGCAGCAGGACGGACAGGCCCCCTACGGCCCAGTACTTC,CASSRTDRPPTAQYF
TRBD2,-,TRBV12-3/TRBV12-4,TRBJ2-3,TGTGCCAGCAGACTAGCGGGGGGCAAAGATACGCAGTATTTT,CASRLAGGKDTQYF
-,many,TRBV4-3,TRBJ2-6,TGCGCCAGCAGCCCCTCTTTCGGCTCTGGGGCCAACGTCCTGACTTTC,CASSPSFGSGANVLTF
-,many,TRBV3-1,TRBJ2-5,TGTGCCAGCAGCATAACTTACGGGACCCAGTACTTC,CASSITYGTQYF
-,many,TRBV2,TRBJ2-3,TGTGCCAGCACGGATAGTGGAGATACGCAGTATTTT,CASTDSGDTQYF